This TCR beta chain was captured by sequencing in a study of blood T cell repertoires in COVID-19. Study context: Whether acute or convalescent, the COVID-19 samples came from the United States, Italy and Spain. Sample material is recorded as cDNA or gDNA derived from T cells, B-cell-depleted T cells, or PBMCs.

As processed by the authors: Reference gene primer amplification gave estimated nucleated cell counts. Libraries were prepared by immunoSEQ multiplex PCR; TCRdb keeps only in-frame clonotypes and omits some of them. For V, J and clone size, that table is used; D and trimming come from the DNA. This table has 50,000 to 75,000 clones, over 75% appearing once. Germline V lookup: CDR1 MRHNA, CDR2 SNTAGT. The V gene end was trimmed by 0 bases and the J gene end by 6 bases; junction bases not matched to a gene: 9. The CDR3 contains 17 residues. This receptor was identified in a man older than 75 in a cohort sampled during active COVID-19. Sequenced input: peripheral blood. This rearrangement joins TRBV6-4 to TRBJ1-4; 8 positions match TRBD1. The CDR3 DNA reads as TGTGCCAGCAGTGACTCGATGGCAGGGGGCGGGGATGAAAAACTGTTTTTT. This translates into CASSDSMAGGGDEKLFF.